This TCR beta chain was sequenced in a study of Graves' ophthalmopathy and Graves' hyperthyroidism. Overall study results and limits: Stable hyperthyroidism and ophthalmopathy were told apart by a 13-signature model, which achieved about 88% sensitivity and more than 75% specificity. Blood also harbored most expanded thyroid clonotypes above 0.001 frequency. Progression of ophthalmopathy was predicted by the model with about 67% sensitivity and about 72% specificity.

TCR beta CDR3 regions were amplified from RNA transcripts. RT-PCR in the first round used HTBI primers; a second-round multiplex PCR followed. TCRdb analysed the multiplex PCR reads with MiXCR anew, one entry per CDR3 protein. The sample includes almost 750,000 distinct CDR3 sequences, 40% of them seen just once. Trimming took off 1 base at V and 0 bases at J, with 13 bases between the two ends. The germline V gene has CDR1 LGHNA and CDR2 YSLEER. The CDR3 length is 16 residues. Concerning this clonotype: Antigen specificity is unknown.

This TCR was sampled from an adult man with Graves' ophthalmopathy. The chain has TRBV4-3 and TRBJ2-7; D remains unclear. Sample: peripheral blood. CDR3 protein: CASSQGVVSSSYEQYF. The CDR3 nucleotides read TGCGCCAGCAGCCAAGGGGTGGTCTCCAGCTCCTACGAGCAGTACTTC.